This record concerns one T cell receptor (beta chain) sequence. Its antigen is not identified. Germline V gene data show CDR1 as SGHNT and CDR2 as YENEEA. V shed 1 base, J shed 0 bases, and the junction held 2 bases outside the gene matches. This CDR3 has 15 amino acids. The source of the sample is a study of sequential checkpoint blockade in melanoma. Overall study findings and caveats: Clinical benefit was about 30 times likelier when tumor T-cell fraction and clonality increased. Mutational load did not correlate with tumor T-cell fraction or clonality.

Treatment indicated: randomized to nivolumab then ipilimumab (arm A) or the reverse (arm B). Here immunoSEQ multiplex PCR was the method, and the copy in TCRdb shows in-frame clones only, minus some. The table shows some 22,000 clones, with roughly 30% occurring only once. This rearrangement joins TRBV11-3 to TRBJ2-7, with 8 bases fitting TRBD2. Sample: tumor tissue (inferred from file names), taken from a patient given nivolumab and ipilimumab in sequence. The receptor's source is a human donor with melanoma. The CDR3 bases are TGTGCCAGCAGCTTAGGCGGGGGGTCCTCCTACGAGCAGTACTTC. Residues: CASSLGGGSSYEQYF.